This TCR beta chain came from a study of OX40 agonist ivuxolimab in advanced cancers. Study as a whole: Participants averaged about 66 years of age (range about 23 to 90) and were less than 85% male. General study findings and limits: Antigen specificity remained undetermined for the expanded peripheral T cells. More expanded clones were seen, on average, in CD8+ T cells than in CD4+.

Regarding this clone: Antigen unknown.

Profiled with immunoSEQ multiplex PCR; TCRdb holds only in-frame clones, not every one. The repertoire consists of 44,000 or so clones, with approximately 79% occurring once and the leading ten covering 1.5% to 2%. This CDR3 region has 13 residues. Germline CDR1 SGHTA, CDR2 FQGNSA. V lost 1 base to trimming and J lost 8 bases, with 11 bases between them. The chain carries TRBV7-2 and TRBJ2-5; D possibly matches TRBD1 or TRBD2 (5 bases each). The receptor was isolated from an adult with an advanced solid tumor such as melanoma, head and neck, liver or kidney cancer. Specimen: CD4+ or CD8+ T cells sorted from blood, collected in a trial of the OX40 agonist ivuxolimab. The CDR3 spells CASSLGGAPTQYF. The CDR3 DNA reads TGTGCCAGCAGCTTAGGAGGGGCCCCAACCCAGTACTTC.